This TCR beta chain was obtained from a study of shared clonotypes between healthy human individuals (dated by TCRdb to the early 2020s). Regarding the research as a whole: The cohort included a few men and a couple of women between 18 and 49 years of age. For each donor, CD4 naive and CD4 memory were each run on three plates, CD8 naive on two plates, and CD8 memory on one plate. Blood TCR repertoires of about 5 healthy adults were deeply sequenced to estimate repertoire size and the extent of clonotype sharing between individuals. Different laboratories and diverse techniques were used to prepare libraries and sequence TCR repertoires, to increase sequencing depth and limit assay-specific biases. Per donor, leukapheresis produced somewhere between about 0.94 and 8.9 billion PBMCs.

Concerning this clone itself: This receptor's antigen is unknown. No clone much larger than this one lies a single base away; base qualities are absent.

CD8 naive samples were CD45RO-negative cells positively selected for CCR7, giving a CD45RA+CCR7+ population that excluded TemRA cells. Healthy HIV-negative adults with no recently reported acute infections or vaccinations were included as donors. Every donor was a Caucasian adult living in Nashville, Tennessee, USA. Blood was collected by leukapheresis, and PBMCs were isolated by Ficoll-Histopaque density gradient centrifugation and then cryopreserved in liquid nitrogen vapor phase. Analytical flow cytometry was used to check the purity and quantity of each magnetically sorted T cell population. From each sorted fraction, genomic DNA was isolated and quantified by UV absorbance on a Nanodrop 2000c. After removal of 7 bases from V and 2 bases from J, the junction retains 12 bases not matched to a gene. The CDR3 goes from the cysteine to the phenylalanine over 17 residues. Only the CDR3 part of the read is kept: 51 bases, read in frame from the first base. Looking up the germline V gene (reference sequence) yields CDR1 SEHNR and CDR2 FQNEAQ.

Using the deep immunoSEQ assay, TCR CDR3 regions were amplified from genomic DNA by multiplex PCR. Extracted genomic DNA from each cell subset was spread evenly across all wells of several immunoSEQ 96-well plates, with each plate serving as a replicate. For sorted subsets, around 200 ng genomic DNA, equal to 30,000 to 35,000 T cell genomes, was loaded into each replicate PCR. Purified libraries were measured with a Qubit 3.0 fluorometer, size-checked on a Bioanalyzer 2100, and measured again with the KAPA Library Quantification kit. Every immunoSEQ 96-well plate was sequenced on a separate single-read 150-cycle Illumina NextSeq 550 flow cell. Per the original workflow: The immunoSEQ output contained only junctional sequences without quality scores, so filtering could not match that applied to full-length reads. Sequences were annotated with PyIR, a Python wrapper for IgBLAST v1.9, and V/J genes and CDR3 were assigned using IMGT germline references. Reads were filtered out if the reads had weak V/J assignments (E-value above 1e-6), no CDR3, stop codons, out-of-frame junctions, or ambiguous translated residues. V3J clonotypes were defined by identical inferred V gene, J gene, and CDR3 amino acid sequence. To compute the percentage overlap between repertoires, the number of shared unique clonotypes was divided by the size of the smaller repertoire. Richness of each repertoire was evaluated using RTK rarefaction, the Chao1 estimator, and Recon v2.1 estimates of unobserved clonotypes. OLGA was used to compute generation probabilities for all TCRbeta clonotypes that the gDNA method yielded from a few donors. The source is immuneACCESS, and TCRdb retained only in-frame sequences with V and J called. Part of the clones is not carried over; for the studies checked, unresolved V genes explain less than half of this, and the remainder is unexplained. D and trimming come from the DNA, and the V and J calls and clone size come from that table. The table for this sample lists about 580,000 clones; roughly 98% of them were counted only once. The ten largest clones take up approximately 0.33% of the sample.

Study-level results and caveats: About 5% of naive CD4, 3% to 4% of naive CD8, about 2.1% of memory CD4, and about 0.4% of memory CD8 clonotypes were shared across several donors. Rarefaction of sorted-subset datasets indicated incomplete sequencing despite the large sequencing depth. Compared with non-shared clonotypes, the clonotypes found in all four sorted-subset donors had higher generation probabilities. Estimated clonotype richness was generally larger for naive than for memory subsets. The genetic and exposure-history diversity represented was limited by the small number of donors. Based on pairwise subsampling, the degree of clonotype sharing among donors was expected to be affected by sequencing depth. Sampling was limited to blood, and TCR repertoires in tissue likely differ from TCR repertoires in blood.

Sequencing was performed on naive CD8+ T cells sorted from blood. The cell subset or site label for this specimen denotes: CD45RA+CCR7+. The V gene is TRBV7-9 and the J gene is TRBJ2-1, with 9 bases in between that match TRBD2. The receptor was isolated from a man aged 30 to 45 in good health. The CDR3 in this case is CASKAGGPSYAYNEQFF. The nucleotides are TGTGCCAGCAAGGCGGGAGGGCCCAGCTACGCCTACAATGAGCAGTTCTTC.